The clone carrying this TCR beta chain is deemed medium-sized. The entry originates in a study of prognosis after radiotherapy for stage I lung cancer. Study as a whole: Non-small cell lung cancer patients were all deemed medically inoperable. For radiotherapy, patients got SBRT split into 3 to 5 fractions, giving a biologically effective dose of at least 100 Gy. There were no patients who received concurrent therapy with stereotactic body radiotherapy.

Blood draws of six milliliters of peripheral blood occurred at each of two time points. This CDR3 spans 14 amino acids. The V and J ends lost 5 bases and 1 base respectively, with 13 bases between them. Germline values: CDR1 GTSNPN, CDR2 SVGIG (reference sequence). CDR3 of TCR beta was amplified from genomic DNA via a two-round multiplex PCR. Primers targeting each individual TRBV and TRBJ gene were applied in first-round PCR. Using its own MiXCR run on the multiplex PCR reads, TCRdb lists one record per CDR3 protein. Among 11,000 to 15,000 distinct CDR3 sequences listed, 25% to 35% were seen once. This TCR was sampled from a donor aged 50 or older with non-small cell lung cancer. The specimen was PBMCs, collected before or after stereotactic body radiation therapy (not recorded which). The chain combines TRBV30 with TRBJ2-3; possibly TRBD2 for D (6 bases). CDR3: CAWRRGGGTDTQYF. The DNA for the CDR3 is TGTGCCTGGCGTCGCGGCGGGGGCACAGATACGCAGTATTTT.